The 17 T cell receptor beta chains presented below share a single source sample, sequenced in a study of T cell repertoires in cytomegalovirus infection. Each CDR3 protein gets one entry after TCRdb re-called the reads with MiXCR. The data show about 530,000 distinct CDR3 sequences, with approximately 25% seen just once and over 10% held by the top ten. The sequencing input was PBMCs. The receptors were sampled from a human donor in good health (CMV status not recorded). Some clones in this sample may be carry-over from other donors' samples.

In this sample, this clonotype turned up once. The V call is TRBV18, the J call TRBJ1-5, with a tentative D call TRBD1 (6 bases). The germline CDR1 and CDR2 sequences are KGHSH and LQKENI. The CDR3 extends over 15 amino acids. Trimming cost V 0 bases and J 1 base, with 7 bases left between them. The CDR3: CASSPPTGSNQPQHF. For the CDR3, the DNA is TGTGCCAGCTCACCACCTACAGGGAGCAATCAGCCCCAGCATTTT.

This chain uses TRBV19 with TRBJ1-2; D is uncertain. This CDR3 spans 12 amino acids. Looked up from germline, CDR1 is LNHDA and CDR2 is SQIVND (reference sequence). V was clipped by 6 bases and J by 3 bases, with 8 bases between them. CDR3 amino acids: CASRVFDYGYTF. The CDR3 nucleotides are TGTGCCAGTAGGGTGTTTGACTATGGCTACACCTTC.

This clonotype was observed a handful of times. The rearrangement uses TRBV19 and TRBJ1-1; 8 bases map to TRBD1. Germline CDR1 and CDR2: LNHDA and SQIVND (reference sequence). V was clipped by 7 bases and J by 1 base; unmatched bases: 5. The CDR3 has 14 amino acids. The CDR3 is CASKTTGENTEAFF. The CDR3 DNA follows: TGTGCCAGTAAAACGACAGGGGAGAACACTGAAGCTTTCTTT.

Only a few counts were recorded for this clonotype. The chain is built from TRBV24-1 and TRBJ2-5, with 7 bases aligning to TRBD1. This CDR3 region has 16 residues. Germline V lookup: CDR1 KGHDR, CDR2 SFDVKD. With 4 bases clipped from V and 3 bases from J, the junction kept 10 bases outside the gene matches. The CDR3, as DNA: TGTGCCACCAGTGACCCCACAGGGGTCGAGGAAGAGACCCAGTACTTC. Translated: CATSDPTGVEEETQYF.

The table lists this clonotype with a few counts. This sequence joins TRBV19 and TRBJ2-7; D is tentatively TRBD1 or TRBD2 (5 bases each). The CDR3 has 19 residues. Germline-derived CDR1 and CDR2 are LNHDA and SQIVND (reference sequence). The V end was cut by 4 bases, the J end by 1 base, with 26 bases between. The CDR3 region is CASSTLKPGRRSTSYEQYV. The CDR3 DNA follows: TGTGCCAGTAGTACCCTTAAACCGGGACGTAGGTCCACTTCCTACGAGCAGTACGTC.

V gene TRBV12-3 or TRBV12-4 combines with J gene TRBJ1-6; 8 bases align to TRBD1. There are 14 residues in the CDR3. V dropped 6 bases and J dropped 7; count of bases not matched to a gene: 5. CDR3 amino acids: CASRTGTGNSPLHF. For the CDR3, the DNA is TGTGCCAGCAGGACCGGGACAGGCAATTCACCCCTCCACTTT.

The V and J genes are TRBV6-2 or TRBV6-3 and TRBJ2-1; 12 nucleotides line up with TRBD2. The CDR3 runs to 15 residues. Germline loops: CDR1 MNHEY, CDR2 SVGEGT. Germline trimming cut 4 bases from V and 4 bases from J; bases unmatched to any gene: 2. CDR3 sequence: CASSWTSGAYNEQFF. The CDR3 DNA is TGTGCCAGCAGTTGGACTAGCGGGGCGTACAATGAGCAGTTCTTC.

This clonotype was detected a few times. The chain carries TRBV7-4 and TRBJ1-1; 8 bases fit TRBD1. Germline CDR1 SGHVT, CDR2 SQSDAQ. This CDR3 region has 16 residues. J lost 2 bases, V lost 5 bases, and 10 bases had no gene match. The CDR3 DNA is TGTGCCAGCAGCCCCGCCGGGACAGGAGGAAACACTGAAGCTTTCTTT. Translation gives CASSPAGTGGNTEAFF.

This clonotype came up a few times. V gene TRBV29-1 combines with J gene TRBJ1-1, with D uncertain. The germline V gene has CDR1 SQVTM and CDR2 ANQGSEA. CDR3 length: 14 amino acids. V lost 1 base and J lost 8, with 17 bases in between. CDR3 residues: CSVEAFAGIPEAFF. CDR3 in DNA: TGCAGCGTTGAAGCTTTCGCCGGGATCCCCGAAGCTTTCTTT.

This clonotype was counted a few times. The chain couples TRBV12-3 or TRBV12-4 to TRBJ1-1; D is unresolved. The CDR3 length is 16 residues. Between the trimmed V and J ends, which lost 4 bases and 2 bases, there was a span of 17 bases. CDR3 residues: CASSYTRKGANTEAFF. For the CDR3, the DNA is TGTGCCAGCAGTTATACCCGGAAGGGTGCTAACACTGAAGCTTTCTTT.

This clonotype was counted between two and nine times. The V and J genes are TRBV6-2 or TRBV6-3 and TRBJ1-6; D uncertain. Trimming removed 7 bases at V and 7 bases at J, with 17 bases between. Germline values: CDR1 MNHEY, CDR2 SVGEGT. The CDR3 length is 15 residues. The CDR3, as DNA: TGTGCCAGCAATGTCGACGAACACGGCAATTCACCCCTCCACTTT. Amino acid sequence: CASNVDEHGNSPLHF.

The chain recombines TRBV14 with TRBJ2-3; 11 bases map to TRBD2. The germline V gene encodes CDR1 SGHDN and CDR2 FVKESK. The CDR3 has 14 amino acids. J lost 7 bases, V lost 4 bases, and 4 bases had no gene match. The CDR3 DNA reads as TGTGCCAGCAGCCTACTAGCGGGAGTTAATACGCAGTATTTT. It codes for CASSLLAGVNTQYF.

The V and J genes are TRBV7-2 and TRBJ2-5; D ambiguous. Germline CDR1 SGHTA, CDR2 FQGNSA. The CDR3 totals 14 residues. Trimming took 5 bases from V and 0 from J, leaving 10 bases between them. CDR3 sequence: CASSQDGHQETQYF. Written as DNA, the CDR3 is TGTGCCAGCAGCCAGGACGGACACCAAGAGACCCAGTACTTC. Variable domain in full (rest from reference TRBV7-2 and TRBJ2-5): GAGVSQSPSNKVTEKGKDVELRCDPISGHTALYWYRQSLGQGLEFLIYFQGNSAPDKSGLPSDRFSAERTGGSVSTLTIQRTQQEDSAVYLCASSQDGHQETQYFGPGTRLLVL.

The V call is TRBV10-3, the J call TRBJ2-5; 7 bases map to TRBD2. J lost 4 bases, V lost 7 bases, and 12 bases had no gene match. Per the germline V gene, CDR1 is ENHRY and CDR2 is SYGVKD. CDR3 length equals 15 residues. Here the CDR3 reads CAIKEGGPSGETQYF. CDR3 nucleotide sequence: TGTGCCATCAAAGAGGGAGGGCCTTCTGGAGAGACCCAGTACTTC.

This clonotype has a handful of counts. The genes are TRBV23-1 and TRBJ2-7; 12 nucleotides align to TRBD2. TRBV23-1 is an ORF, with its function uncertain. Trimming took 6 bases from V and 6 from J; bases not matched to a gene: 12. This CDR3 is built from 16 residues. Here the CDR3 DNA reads TGCGCCAGCAGCCCCGGACTAGCGGGAACCCGCGGCGAGCAGTACGTC. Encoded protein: CASSPGLAGTRGEQYV.

The CDR3 loop reads CAISETTSGSYEQYF. The CDR3 nucleotides are TGTGCCATCAGTGAGACAACTAGCGGCTCCTACGAGCAGTACTTC. The chain employs TRBV10-3 and TRBJ2-7, with 8 bases matching TRBD2. J gave up 0 bases and V 2 bases, and 3 bases lay outside the gene matches. This CDR3 is built from 15 residues. CDR1 ENHRY and CDR2 SYGVKD come from the germline V gene.

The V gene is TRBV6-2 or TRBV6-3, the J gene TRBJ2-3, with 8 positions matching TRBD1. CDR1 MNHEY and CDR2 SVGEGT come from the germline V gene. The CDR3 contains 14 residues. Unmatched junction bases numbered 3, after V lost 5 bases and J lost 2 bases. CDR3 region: CASSQGQATDTQYF. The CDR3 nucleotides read TGTGCCAGCAGTCAGGGACAGGCCACAGATACGCAGTATTTT.